The present T cell receptor beta chain was sequenced within a study of blood T cell repertoires in COVID-19. The overall study: COVID-19 samples from acute and convalescent phases originated in the United States, Italy and Spain.

Two consecutive negative NP/OP PCR tests, clearance, or resolved symptoms defined Cohort 3 recovery. Assay used: immunoSEQ multiplex PCR; TCRdb lists only in-frame clones, some missing. Seen here are 360,000 or so clones, roughly 91% observed once, and the top ten hold approximately 1.5%. This clone has only a few counts. The clonotype was recovered from a woman in her 30s who had recovered from COVID-19. The sequencing input was PBMCs or T cells enriched from blood (not recorded which).

The CDR3 sequence is CASSINRESTEAFF. The CDR3, as DNA: TGTGCCAGCAGTATTAACAGGGAAAGCACTGAAGCTTTCTTT. V usage is TRBV6-4 and J usage is TRBJ1-1; possible D gene TRBD1, 6 bases. CDR1 is MRHNA and CDR2 is SNTAGT in the germline V gene. CDR3 length equals 14 residues. V was cut by 5 bases and J by 4 bases, with 14 bases left in between.